The subject of this entry is one T cell receptor (beta chain). This record comes from a study of blood T cell repertoires in COVID-19. Across the whole study: Specimens from acute and convalescent COVID-19 originated in the United States, Italy and Spain.

The method was immunoSEQ multiplex PCR; TCRdb's version includes in-frame clones alone and lacks a portion of them. Found here are about 59,000 clones, roughly 85% of them singletons; the top ten hold 18%. V was pared by 0 bases and J by 0 bases, with 5 bases of the junction left unmatched. Germline CDR1 reads LGHNA; CDR2 reads YSLEER. The CDR3 runs 18 residues. The rearrangement joins TRBV4-3 to TRBJ2-5, with TRBD2 matching 12 bases. This TCR derives from a human donor in a cohort sampled during active COVID-19. Sequencing input: peripheral blood. In DNA form, the CDR3 reads TGCGCCAGCAGCCAAGAGACTAGCGGGGGACCGTACCAAGAGACCCAGTACTTC. It encodes CASSQETSGGPYQETQYF.